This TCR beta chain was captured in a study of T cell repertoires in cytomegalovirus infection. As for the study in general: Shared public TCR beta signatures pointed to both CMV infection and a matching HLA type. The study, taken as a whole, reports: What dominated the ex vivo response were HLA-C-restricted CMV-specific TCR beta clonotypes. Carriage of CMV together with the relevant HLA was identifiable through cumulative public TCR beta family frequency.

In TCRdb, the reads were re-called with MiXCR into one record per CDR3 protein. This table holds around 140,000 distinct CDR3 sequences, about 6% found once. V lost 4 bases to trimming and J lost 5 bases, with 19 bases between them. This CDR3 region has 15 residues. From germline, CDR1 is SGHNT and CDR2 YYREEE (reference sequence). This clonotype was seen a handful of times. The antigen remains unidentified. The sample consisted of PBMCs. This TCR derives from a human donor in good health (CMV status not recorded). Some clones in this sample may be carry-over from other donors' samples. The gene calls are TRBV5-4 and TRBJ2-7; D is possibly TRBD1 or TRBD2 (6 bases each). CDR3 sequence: CASSTGAGFIHEQYF. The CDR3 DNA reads TGTGCCAGCAGCACGGGGGCGGGGTTCATCCACGAGCAGTACTTC. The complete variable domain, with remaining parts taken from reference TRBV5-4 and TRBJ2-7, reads ETGVTQSPTHLIKTRGQQVTLRCSSQSGHNTVSWYQQALGQGPQFIFQYYREEENGRGNFPPRFSGLQFPNYSSELNVNALELDDSALYLCASSTGAGFIHEQYFGPGTRLTVT.